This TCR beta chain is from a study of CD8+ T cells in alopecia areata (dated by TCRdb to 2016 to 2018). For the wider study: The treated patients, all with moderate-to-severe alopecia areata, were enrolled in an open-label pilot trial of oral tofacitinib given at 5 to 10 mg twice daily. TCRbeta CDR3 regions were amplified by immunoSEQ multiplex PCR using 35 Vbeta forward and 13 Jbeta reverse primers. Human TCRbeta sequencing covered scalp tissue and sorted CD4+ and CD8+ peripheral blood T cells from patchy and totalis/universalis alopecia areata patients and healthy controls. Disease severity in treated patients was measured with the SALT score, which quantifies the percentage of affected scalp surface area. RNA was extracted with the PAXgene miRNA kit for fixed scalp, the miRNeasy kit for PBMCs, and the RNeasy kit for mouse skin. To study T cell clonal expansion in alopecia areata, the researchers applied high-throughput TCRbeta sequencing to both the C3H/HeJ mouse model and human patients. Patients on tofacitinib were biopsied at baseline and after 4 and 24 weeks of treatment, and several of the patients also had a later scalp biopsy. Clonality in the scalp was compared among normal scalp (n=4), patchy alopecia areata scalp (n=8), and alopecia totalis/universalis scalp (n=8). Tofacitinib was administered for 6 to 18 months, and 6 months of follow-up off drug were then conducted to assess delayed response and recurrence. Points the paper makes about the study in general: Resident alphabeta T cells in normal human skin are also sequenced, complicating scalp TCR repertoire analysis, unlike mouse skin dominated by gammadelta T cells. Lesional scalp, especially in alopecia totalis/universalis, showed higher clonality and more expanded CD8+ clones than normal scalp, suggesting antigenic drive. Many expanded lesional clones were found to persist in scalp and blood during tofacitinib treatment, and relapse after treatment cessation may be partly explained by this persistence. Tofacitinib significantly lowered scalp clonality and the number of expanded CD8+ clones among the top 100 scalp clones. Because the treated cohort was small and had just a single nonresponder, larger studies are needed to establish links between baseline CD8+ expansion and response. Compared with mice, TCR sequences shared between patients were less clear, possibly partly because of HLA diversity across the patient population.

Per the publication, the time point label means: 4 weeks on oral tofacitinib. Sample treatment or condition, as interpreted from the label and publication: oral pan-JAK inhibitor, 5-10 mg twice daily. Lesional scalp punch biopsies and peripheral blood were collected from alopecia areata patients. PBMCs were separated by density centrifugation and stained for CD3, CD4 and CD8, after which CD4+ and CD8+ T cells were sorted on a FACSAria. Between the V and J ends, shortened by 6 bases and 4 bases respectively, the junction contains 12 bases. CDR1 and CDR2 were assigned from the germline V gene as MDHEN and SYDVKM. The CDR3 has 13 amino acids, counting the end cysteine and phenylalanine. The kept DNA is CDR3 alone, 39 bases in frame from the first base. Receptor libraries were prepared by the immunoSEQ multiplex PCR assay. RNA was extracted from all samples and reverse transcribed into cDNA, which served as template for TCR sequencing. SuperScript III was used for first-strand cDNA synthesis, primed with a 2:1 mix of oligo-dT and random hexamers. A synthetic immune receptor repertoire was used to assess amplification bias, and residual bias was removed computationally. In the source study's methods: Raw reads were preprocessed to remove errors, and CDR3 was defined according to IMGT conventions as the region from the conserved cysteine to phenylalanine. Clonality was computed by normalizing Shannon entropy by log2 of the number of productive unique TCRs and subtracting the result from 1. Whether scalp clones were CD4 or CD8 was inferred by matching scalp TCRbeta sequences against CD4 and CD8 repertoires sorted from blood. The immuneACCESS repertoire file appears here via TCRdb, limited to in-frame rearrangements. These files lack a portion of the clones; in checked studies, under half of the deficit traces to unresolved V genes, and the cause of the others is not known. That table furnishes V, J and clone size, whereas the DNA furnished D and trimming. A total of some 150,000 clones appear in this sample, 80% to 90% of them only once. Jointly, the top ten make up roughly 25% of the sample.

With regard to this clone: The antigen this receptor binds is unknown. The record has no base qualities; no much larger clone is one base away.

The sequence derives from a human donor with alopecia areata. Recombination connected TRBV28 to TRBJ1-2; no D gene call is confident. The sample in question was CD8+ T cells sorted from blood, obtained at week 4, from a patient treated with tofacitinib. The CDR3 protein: CASSPISRYGYTF. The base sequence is TGTGCCAGCAGCCCTATATCCCGCTATGGCTACACCTTC.